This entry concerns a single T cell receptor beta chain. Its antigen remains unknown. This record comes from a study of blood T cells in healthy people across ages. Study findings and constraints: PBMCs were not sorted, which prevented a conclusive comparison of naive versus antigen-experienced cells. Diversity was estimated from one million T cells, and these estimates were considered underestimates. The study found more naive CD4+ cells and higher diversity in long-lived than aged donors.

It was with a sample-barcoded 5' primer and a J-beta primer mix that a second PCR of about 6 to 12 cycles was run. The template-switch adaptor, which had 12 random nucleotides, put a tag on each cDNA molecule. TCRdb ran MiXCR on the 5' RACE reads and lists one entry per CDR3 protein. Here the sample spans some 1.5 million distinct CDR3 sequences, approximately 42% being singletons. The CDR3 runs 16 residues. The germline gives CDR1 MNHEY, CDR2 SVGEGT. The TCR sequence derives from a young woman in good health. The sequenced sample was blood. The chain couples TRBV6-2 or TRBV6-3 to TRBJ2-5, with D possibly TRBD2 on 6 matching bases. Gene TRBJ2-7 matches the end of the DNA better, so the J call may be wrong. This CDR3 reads CASSPSVRDWTYEQYF. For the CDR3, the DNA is TGTGCCAGCAGTCCTTCGGTGCGGGACTGGACCTACGAGCAGTACTTC.